Presented here are 21 T cell receptor beta chains from one specimen sequenced in a study. TCRdb processed the 5' RACE reads anew with MiXCR; each CDR3 protein has one entry. This sample has a few thousand distinct CDR3 sequences, with over 50% found just once. Sample: naive CD4+ T cells sorted from blood. Indicated subset: naive CD4+ T cells, CD4+CD45RA+CD25-. Source of these receptors: a female donor with breast cancer.

The CDR3 region has the DNA TGTGCCAGCAGTCCAGGCTTCTCTGGAAACACCATATATTTT. Residues: CASSPGFSGNTIYF. The chain joins TRBV7-2 to TRBJ1-3, with unresolved D. Germline V gives CDR1 SGHTA, CDR2 FQGNSA. Trimming left V 6 bases short and J 0 bases short, with 9 bases between. This CDR3 is built from 14 residues.

For this clonotype: An end of the junction differs from the germline gene, which may be a read error. This chain joins TRBV6-1 and TRBJ1-4; D is possibly TRBD1 (5 bases). The CDR3 has 17 residues. From germline, CDR1 is MNHNS and CDR2 SASEGT. CDR3 loop: CASSDLDTLATNEKLSF. Here the CDR3 DNA reads TGTGCCAGCAGTGACTTGGACACGCTTGCAACTAATGAAAAACTGTCTTTT.

This clonotype appeared a few times. The rearrangement links TRBV20-1 to TRBJ2-2, with a tentative D call TRBD2 (6 bases). The CDR3 loop spans 14 amino acids. The germline V gene has CDR1 DFQATT and CDR2 SNEGSKA (reference sequence). V was pared by 4 bases and J by 1 base, with 10 bases between. CDR3: CSATGTLNTGELFF. In DNA form, the CDR3 reads TGCAGTGCTACCGGGACTTTGAACACCGGGGAGCTGTTTTTT.

This clonotype was counted between two and nine times. This chain uses TRBV9 with TRBJ1-3; D is unresolved. The CDR3 contains 16 residues. V gave up 4 bases and J gave up 0 bases, with 14 bases separating them. Looked up from germline, CDR1 is SGDLS and CDR2 is YYNGEE. Written as DNA, the CDR3 is TGTGCCAGCAGCTTCTCGGATCGGGTCTCTGGAAACACCATATATTTT. Translation: CASSFSDRVSGNTIYF.

This clonotype was recorded a few times. The chain couples TRBV20-1 to TRBJ2-5; 10 nucleotides line up with TRBD1. The CDR3 runs 13 residues. V dropped 6 bases and J dropped 7; count of bases not matched to a gene: 8. Germline-derived CDR1 and CDR2 are DFQATT and SNEGSKA (reference sequence). CDR3 in DNA: TGCAGTGCAAGGGGACAGGGGACGGGGACCCAGTACTTC. Translating gives CSARGQGTGTQYF.

The rearrangement uses TRBV18 and TRBJ2-3, with 10 positions matching TRBD2. V shed 0 bases and J 4 bases; nucleotides not matched to a gene: 4. Germline CDR1 and CDR2: KGHSH and LQKENI. The CDR3 contains 16 residues. As DNA, the CDR3 is TGTGCCAGCTCACCACCGGGACTAGCGATCGCAGATACGCAGTATTTT. Its protein product is CASSPPGLAIADTQYF. The entire variable domain, with the rest obtained from reference TRBV18 and TRBJ2-3, is as follows: NAGVMQNPRHLVRRRGQEARLRCSPMKGHSHVYWYRQLPEEGLKFMVYLQKENIIDESGMPKERFSAEFPKEGPSILRIQQVVRGDSAAYFCASSPPGLAIADTQYFGPGTRLTVL.

The CDR3 nucleotides are TGTGCCAGCAGTTGGGCAGGGGGCGACGAGCAGTACTTC. Its translation: CASSWAGGDEQYF. The rearrangement joins TRBV25-1 to TRBJ2-7; 8 nucleotides line up with TRBD1. Germline CDR1 and CDR2: MGHDK and SYGVNS. The V gene end was trimmed by 5 bases and the J gene end by 5 bases; junction bases not matched to a gene: 5. The CDR3 extends over 13 amino acids.

This clonotype has a single count. The chain employs TRBV4-1 and TRBJ2-3; tentatively, D is TRBD1 or TRBD2 (5 bases each). The CDR3 spans 15 residues. V lost 1 base, J lost 1 base, and 9 bases lay in between. Germline loops: CDR1 MGHRA, CDR2 YSYEKL. CDR3 bases: TGCGCCAGCAGCCAAGGGGGGTTTCGCACAGATACGCAGTATTTT. Its translation: CASSQGGFRTDTQYF.

This clonotype has a handful of counts. The V gene is TRBV7-2, the J gene TRBJ2-5; TRBD2 might be the D (6 bases). The V gene's germline CDR1 is SGHTA and CDR2 FQGNSA. The CDR3 covers 15 residues. V lost 11 bases to trimming and J lost 5 bases, with 24 bases between them. CDR3 residues: CAGTFGPGVAETQYF. As DNA, the CDR3 is TGTGCCGGTACTTTTGGGCCGGGGGTCGCGGAGACCCAGTACTTC.

The V call is TRBV4-1, the J call TRBJ2-1, with a possible D match to TRBD2 (6 bases). The CDR3 covers 16 residues. V gave up 3 bases and J gave up 3 bases, with 15 bases separating them. From germline, CDR1 is MGHRA and CDR2 YSYEKL. Written as DNA, the CDR3 is TGCGCCAGCAGCCATAGAGCGGGCGAGGACTACAATGAGCAGTTCTTC. Its translation is CASSHRAGEDYNEQFF.

The chain joins TRBV27 to TRBJ1-1, with D uncertain. Trimming left V 6 bases short and J 2 bases short, with 13 bases between. The length of the CDR3 is 14 residues. CDR1 is MNHEY, CDR2 SMNVEV, per germline (reference sequence). The CDR3 nucleotides read TGTGCCAGCAGATCGGGAAACCAAAACACTGAAGCTTTCTTT. Translation gives CASRSGNQNTEAFF.

V usage is TRBV7-8 and J usage is TRBJ2-1, with D possibly TRBD1 on 6 matching bases. Trimming removed 5 bases at V and 4 bases at J, with 12 bases between. The CDR3 runs 14 residues. In germline, CDR1 is SGHVS, CDR2 FQNEAQ. The CDR3: CASSRTETYNEQFF. The CDR3 nucleotides read TGTGCCAGCAGCCGGACAGAGACTTACAATGAGCAGTTCTTC.

This chain's CDR3 is CSARGKAEVSYEQYF. Written as DNA, the CDR3 is TGCAGTGCTAGAGGAAAAGCGGAGGTTAGCTACGAGCAGTACTTC. V gene TRBV20-1 combines with J gene TRBJ2-7; possibly TRBD2 for D (5 bases). Germline V lookup: CDR1 DFQATT, CDR2 SNEGSKA (reference sequence). V dropped 1 base and J dropped 3 bases, with 16 bases sitting between them. This CDR3 contains 15 residues.

The chain links TRBV20-1 to TRBJ1-1; D unresolved. The CDR3 is 11 residues long. Germline V gene data show CDR1 as DFQATT and CDR2 as SNEGSKA (reference sequence). Trimming shortened V by 0 bases and J by 11 bases, and 10 bases separated the two germline ends. CDR3 sequence (DNA): TGCAGTGCTAGAGACCCTAATGGGGCTTTCTTT. This codes for CSARDPNGAFF.

The chain combines TRBV7-9 with TRBJ2-2; D is unresolved. The CDR3 is 12 residues long. Trimming stripped 4 bases from V and 6 bases from J, with 6 bases between. Per the germline V gene, CDR1 is SEHNR and CDR2 is FQNEAQ (reference sequence). The CDR3 reads CASSSRAGELFF. The CDR3 DNA reads TGTGCCAGCAGCTCACGCGCCGGGGAGCTGTTTTTT.

This chain connects TRBV20-1 to TRBJ2-4; 10 nucleotides align to TRBD2. The CDR3 is 14 amino acids. Losses at the gene ends were 3 bases for V and 8 bases for J; bases not matched to a gene: 7. From germline, CDR1 is DFQATT and CDR2 SNEGSKA (reference sequence). The CDR3 loop is CSASLAGVGDIQYF. CDR3 bases: TGCAGTGCTAGTCTAGCGGGAGTGGGGGACATTCAGTACTTC.

V usage is TRBV7-3 and J usage is TRBJ2-1; 7 bases agree with TRBD1. The V gene end was trimmed by 6 bases and the J gene end by 6 bases; junction bases not matched to a gene: 8. The germline V gene encodes CDR1 SGHTA and CDR2 FQGTGA. The CDR3 runs to 14 residues. Here the CDR3 reads CASSNRQGSNEQFF. The CDR3 DNA follows: TGTGCCAGCAGTAATAGACAGGGATCCAATGAGCAGTTCTTC.

The CDR3: CAGRQRYYEQYV. CDR3 coding DNA: TGTGCCGGCCGCCAGCGGTATTACGAGCAGTACGTC. The chain links TRBV9 to TRBJ2-7, with a tentative D call TRBD2 (5 bases). This CDR3 spans 12 amino acids. V lost 10 bases to trimming and J lost 4 bases, with 15 bases between them. Germline CDR1 and CDR2: SGDLS and YYNGEE.

There are a few counts of this clonotype. The chain carries TRBV18 and TRBJ1-6; D is ambiguous. V shed 2 bases and J shed 0 bases, with 11 bases lying between them. The CDR3 is 17 amino acids. CDR1 and CDR2 (germline): KGHSH, LQKENI. The CDR3 nucleotides are TGTGCCAGCTCACCAGCGAGCAGTAGCTCCTATAATTCACCCCTCCACTTT. Translated, it gives CASSPASSSSYNSPLHF.

A single count supports this clonotype. This chain connects TRBV20-1 to TRBJ2-7, with TRBD2 identical over 9 bases. V trimming: 8 bases; J trimming: 4 bases; junction bases outside the gene matches: 12. This CDR3 region has 14 residues. Germline CDR1 is DFQATT and CDR2 is SNEGSKA (reference sequence). The CDR3 DNA reads as TGCAGTTCAACCGAAACTAGCGGGCCTTACGAGCAGTACTTC. Protein: CSSTETSGPYEQYF.

As for this clonotype: A much larger clone is a single base away; this may be a read error. The rearrangement joins TRBV20-1 to TRBJ1-2; no firm D call. The CDR3 is made up of 12 amino acids. Germline CDR1 reads DFQATT; CDR2 reads SNEGSKA (reference sequence). The CDR3 region has the DNA TGCAGTGCTGGCAGAGATAGGGTGGGCTGCACCTTC. Translated, it gives CSAGRDRVGCTF.